The TCR beta chain described here comes from a study of cytomegalovirus exposure and HLA in healthy donors (dated 2017 in TCRdb). Turning to the overall study: An earlier analysis of some 550 of the donors reported 250 to 350 Gb of sequence data and 117 million unique TCR beta sequences from around 200 million T cells. Because of strong linkage in the cohort, five DR-DQ haplotypes were treated as single units for association and clustering. To decide whether each TCR beta V gene segment behaved as functional or pseudogenic, an earlier analysis of some 600 of the donors relied on high-throughput TCR beta sequencing. In the later analysis, no new phenotypic data were used to find candidate immune exposures; instead, reliance was placed on TCR beta sequences and their occurrence across donors. An early release covering 550 to 700 HLA-typed donors comprised 250 to 350 gigabases of sequencing data and 85 million to 100 million unique TCR sequences. Class I and class II HLA loci were covered by the typing at four-digit resolution. The study aimed to test whether signatures of past pathogen exposure could be identified by cataloging public T cell receptors. Donor age, sex, ethnicity and CMV serostatus were compiled alongside the repertoire data. The number of donors typed differed by locus, with roughly 620-630 for A, B, C, DRB1 and DQB1, roughly 520 for DQA1, about 610 for DPA1, and some 450 for DPB1. Of the 300 to 500 genotyped donors, more than 75% were placed in the genetic ancestry cluster associated with self-reported Caucasian donors. To predict cytomegalovirus infection status, the study combined high-throughput TCR immunosequencing, statistical association of individual TCRs with disease status, and machine learning. The T cell repertoires of 666 subjects were profiled by immunosequencing and related to cytomegalovirus serostatus. A separate validation cohort of some 130 different subjects was used in addition to the roughly 700-subject first cohort. A later genetic analysis used genome-wide SNP genotypes for about 65% of the 666 donors, treating that subset as a discovery cohort. A later analysis re-analyzed previously published TCR beta repertoires from about 600 donors and added high-resolution HLA genotyping to study TCR occurrence patterns. Every repertoire in the discovery cohort had been generated on one and the same sequencing platform. Among a few hundred genotyped donors of the cohort, an average of 235,054 unique TCR beta nucleotide sequences were sequenced per donor, approximately 20% of them non-productive. On the study overall, not on this receptor specifically: A further reported finding was that TCR beta sequences accurately predicted the HLA-A and HLA-B alleles for most subjects in the first cohort. A later analysis found that most CMV-associated TCR beta chains appeared HLA-restricted, with HLA associations seemingly driven largely by CMV exposure. Correlated functional status among segregating V segments might be attributable to linkage disequilibrium, but an unknown experimental factor could not be ruled out. In a later analysis, TCR association rates were found to vary across HLA loci, with the most associated TCRs seen for DRB1 alleles and the fewest for HLA-C alleles. CMV serostatus was the only immune exposure information available for the cohort. In a later genetic analysis, fewer N-insertions in productive TCRs were reported among donors in an Asian-associated ancestry cluster than the roughly 700-donor mean. The study listed 150 to 200 TCR beta chains as associated with cytomegalovirus. The presence/absence analyses assumed that sequencing depth was roughly uniform across donors, and that assumption may not be true. Compared with equally common non-associated chains, HLA-associated TCR beta chains in a later analysis were more clonally expanded and had lower generation probabilities. In a later analysis, several top co-occurrence clusters were reported to appear linked to parvovirus B19, influenza, CMV and Epstein-Barr virus. A few of the identified cytomegalovirus-associated TCR beta chains were confirmed in vitro to be specific for cytomegalovirus antigens. The sequencing pipeline was judged likely to have produced a cluster of highly shared sequence variants as a technical artifact. The cohort was sequenced for TCR beta chains only, and without alpha or paired-chain data the features that could be detected were limited. HLA typing was unavailable for some donors at each locus, so association tests used only the typed subset. While some public TCRs were present in many individuals, most TCR sequences turned up only very rarely across donors. Specific HLA alleles were associated with 16,951 TCR beta sequences at a false discovery rate of 0.05 in a later analysis. V-gene and J-gene trimming of TCR beta chains was associated with a missense DCLRE1C variant in a later genetic analysis, and the association was replicated in an independent cohort. Because counts were too low, 15 to 20 rarely observed V segments, including chromosome 9 orphons, were excluded from the earlier analysis of roughly 580 of the donors. Assigning TCR associations to individual alleles was difficult when HLA alleles, especially DR and DQ, strongly co-occurred. Some IMGT-functional V segments, including TRBV6-2 and TRBV6-3, could not be told apart with the 87-base-pair reads, so those segments were excluded. In an earlier analysis of around 600 of the donors, most TCR beta V segments appeared in productive rearrangements about 87% or about 30% of the time, broadly matching IMGT annotations. According to the authors, the approach could potentially be generalized to other disease states and immunological phenotypes. The classifier was reported to diagnose cytomegalovirus status with high specificity and sensitivity in both the original cohort and the validation cohort.

Deletion took 0 bases off V and 0 bases off J, with a span of 12 bases between the germline ends. The CDR3 covers 17 residues, taking in both the cysteine and the phenylalanine. The sequence is cut down to CDR3 DNA, 51 bases in frame from base 1. On this clone: The antigen this receptor binds is unknown. No base-level quality is on record; no much larger clone is a single base apart.

In total, roughly 710 healthy bone marrow donors made up the cohort. At the time of sampling, all cohort members were nominally healthy, though unrecorded immune exposures were likely present. Of the 690 or so cohort members, roughly 300 had positive CMV serostatus and 350 to 450 had negative CMV serostatus, and CMV serostatus was not recorded for the donor. A peripheral blood sample was provided by each donor, and peripheral blood mononuclear cells were used for TCR beta sequencing. Genomic DNA extraction from the blood cell samples was performed with the Qiagen DNeasy Blood Extraction Kit. Receptor libraries were prepared by the immunoSEQ multiplex PCR assay. A mixture of 60 forward primers for TCR Vbeta segments and 13 reverse primers for TCR Jbeta segments was used in the multiplex PCR. A multiplex PCR assay on genomic DNA amplified the CDR3 region of rearranged TCR beta genes. The amplified TCR beta libraries were sequenced on the Illumina HiSeq System as 87-base-pair reads. The authors' analysis ran thus. A later analysis counted about 82 million unique TCR beta chains across the 600 to 850 repertoires, and around 9.9 million of these chains were shared by at least two donors. Raw reads were error-corrected and collapsed into unique sequences by a nearest-neighbor algorithm in which closely related sequences were merged to remove PCR and sequencing errors. Alignment of CDR3 sequences to IMGT reference sequences was used to assign V, D and J gene segments. For a sequence to be retained, at least a six-nucleotide match to both a V gene segment and a J gene segment was required. Rearrangements were classified as productive when the CDR3 lacked stop codons and remained in frame with V and J, and all other rearrangements were classified as non-productive. Following IMGT convention, CDR3 was defined as the stretch from the second conserved V-encoded cysteine up to the conserved J-encoded phenylalanine. In an earlier analysis of some 550 of the donors, sequences lacking an unambiguous match to a single V gene segment were excluded. An earlier analysis of some 500 of the donors classified V segments as functional when productive rearrangements were above 56.7% and as segregating when the standard deviation between donors was above 5%. A statistical classification framework was built to diagnose cytomegalovirus status from the catalog of TCR beta chain sequences. In a later analysis, TCR nucleotide sequences were compared against IMGT/GENE-DB human TR gene sequences so that V and J genes could be assigned. The TCRdist pipeline was used in a later analysis to assign CDR3 sequences and most-parsimonious VDJ recombination scenarios. In a later analysis, each TCR beta chain was defined by its CDR3 amino acid sequence together with its V-gene family, and reads without a unique V-gene family were excluded. To address suspected cross-contamination and a sequencing artifact, a later analysis removed a few hundred highly shared, low-generation-probability nucleotide sequences. A later analysis calculated a clonal expansion index for each public chain from normalized within-repertoire ranks of inferred template counts. In a later analysis, generation probabilities were computed using a VDJ recombination model fitted to out-of-frame rearrangements, and the results were checked against IGoR. A later analysis scored TCR-TCR, TCR-HLA and TCR-CMV co-occurrence with hypergeometric tests, applying a repertoire-size bias correction to TCR pairs. In a later analysis, false discovery rates were estimated by permuting HLA or CMV assignments 20 times. In a later analysis, co-occurring TCRs were grouped with DBSCAN, and TCRdist sequence similarity was added when clustering was performed within HLA-allele-positive subsets. For co-occurrence clustering, repertoires with fewer than 30,000 or more than 120,000 public chains were excluded, along with four to six repertoires with anomalous nucleotide sharing. The source is immuneACCESS, and TCRdb retained only in-frame sequences with V and J called. Part of the clones is not carried over; for the studies checked, unresolved V genes explain less than half of this, and the remainder is unexplained. D and trimming come from the DNA, and the V and J calls and clone size come from that table. The sample table shows around 120,000 clones, and around 73% are seen once. The ten largest make up approximately 2.9% of the sample.

Recombination connected TRBV23-1 to TRBJ1-5; no D gene can be assigned with confidence. TRBV23-1 is assigned to the ORF class and has an uncertain function. The source is a human donor in good health. The sample consisted of PBMCs. The nucleotide sequence reads as follows: TGCGCCAGCAGTCAATCCCGACAATCGTATAGCAATCAGCCCCAGCATTTT. Its protein product is CASSQSRQSYSNQPQHF.